The TCR beta chain described here comes from a study of OX40 agonist ivuxolimab in advanced cancers. Study context: Prior therapy, whether anti-PD-1, anti-PD-L1 or anti-CTLA-4, was allowed, and roughly 44% had some.

Only in-frame clones appear in the TCRdb table, and some are missing; sequencing was by immunoSEQ multiplex PCR. The sample comprises fewer than 50,000 clones, 65% to 80% of which are singletons, and around 13% rests with the top ten. The germline CDR1 and CDR2 sequences are SGHVS and FQNEAQ. This CDR3 has 15 amino acids. Trimming at V came to 5 bases and at J to 9 bases, leaving 13 bases not matched to a gene. The TCR was taken from an adult with an advanced solid tumor such as melanoma, head and neck, liver or kidney cancer. The chain links TRBV7-8 to TRBJ1-5, with 7 bases matching TRBD1. The sequenced sample was CD4+ or CD8+ T cells sorted from blood, obtained in a trial of the OX40 agonist ivuxolimab. The CDR3 nucleotides read TGTGCCAGCAGCCCGGAGACAGGGCCCGGGTGGCCCCAGCATTTT. Amino acids: CASSPETGPGWPQHF.